The clone carrying this T cell receptor beta chain was seen once. The V end was cut by 0 bases, the J end by 6 bases, with 15 bases between. The CDR3 is 15 amino acids. Germline CDR1 and CDR2: DFQATT and SNEGSKA (reference sequence). Amplifying from RNA transcripts, the study obtained TCR beta CDR3 regions. First-round RT-PCR relied on HTBI primers, and a second-round multiplex PCR came next. TCRdb re-called the multiplex PCR reads through MiXCR, storing one row per CDR3 protein. This repertoire shows 45,000 to 60,000 distinct CDR3 sequences, roughly half found once; its top ten account for approximately 4.8%. This sample is part of a study of Graves' ophthalmopathy and Graves' hyperthyroidism.

The TCR was taken from an adult woman with Graves' ophthalmopathy. Sample: peripheral blood. V gene TRBV20-1 combines with J gene TRBJ1-5; a possible D gene is TRBD1 (6 bases). The CDR3 here is CSARDGFRDTQPQHF. For the CDR3, the DNA is TGCAGTGCTAGAGATGGATTCAGGGACACTCAGCCCCAGCATTTT.